These 31 T cell receptor beta chains were all obtained from the same sample, sequenced in a study of T-cell reconstitution after alpha-beta-depleted transplantation in children. Unique molecular identifiers featured in how the TCRbeta library was prepared. TCRdb used MiXCR to reprocess the PCR reads, holding one entry per CDR3 protein. The table has about 340,000 distinct CDR3 sequences, about an eighth seen once. The sample consisted of PBMCs, taken from the stem cell graft. Receptors were obtained from a human donor who donated a stem cell graft to a child with Fanconi anemia.

The chain links TRBV12-3 or TRBV12-4 to TRBJ1-1; D gene ambiguous. This CDR3 is 15 amino acids long. The V end lost 8 bases, the J end lost 7 bases, and 23 bases lay between the germline ends. The CDR3 sequence is CASAQSFRASGEAFF. The DNA of the CDR3 is TGTGCCAGCGCACAATCATTTAGGGCAAGTGGTGAAGCTTTCTTT.

This clonotype was counted ten times or more. The chain is built from TRBV20-1 and TRBJ2-3; TRBD1 might be the D (6 bases). Germline CDR1 and CDR2: DFQATT and SNEGSKA (reference sequence). The V end lost 7 bases, the J end lost 6 bases, and 11 bases lay between the germline ends. CDR3 length: 11 amino acids. The CDR3 nucleotides read TGCAGTGTCCAGGGGCGGGATACGCAGTATTTT. This gives the protein CSVQGRDTQYF.

This clonotype came up a few times. The chain is built from TRBV12-3 or TRBV12-4 and TRBJ1-1; the match to TRBD1 covers 8 bases. After removal of 6 bases from V and 0 bases from J, the junction contained 3 bases not matched to a gene. The CDR3 is 14 residues long. CDR3 residues: CASRVGQVNTEAFF. In DNA form, the CDR3 reads TGTGCCAGCAGGGTGGGACAGGTGAACACTGAAGCTTTCTTT.

This clonotype was found once. The chain has TRBV6-1 and TRBJ2-1; 7 bases map to TRBD1. V lost 4 bases and J lost 2; bases outside the gene matches: 5. CDR3 size: 15 residues. CDR1 MNHNS and CDR2 SASEGT come from the germline V gene. CDR3 in amino acids: CASSADRDTYNEQFF. CDR3 DNA: TGTGCCAGCAGTGCCGACAGGGACACCTACAATGAGCAGTTCTTC.

This clonotype was picked up a small number of times. The chain employs TRBV7-2 and TRBJ2-5; D is undetermined. Germline CDR1 reads SGHTA; CDR2 reads FQGNSA. The length of the CDR3 is 13 residues. The V end lost 8 bases, the J end lost 2 bases, and 12 bases lay between the germline ends. This CDR3 is CASGRRVQETQYF. The CDR3 DNA sequence: TGTGCCAGCGGACGACGGGTACAAGAGACCCAGTACTTC.

The sample holds many counts of this clonotype. The chain couples TRBV5-1 to TRBJ1-1; D is unclear. The CDR3 totals 14 residues. Germline CDR1 SGHRS, CDR2 YFSETQ. V lost 0 bases, J lost 4 bases, and 10 bases lay in between. The CDR3: CASSLGLDGTEAFF. The CDR3 bases are TGCGCCAGCAGCTTGGGCCTTGATGGCACTGAAGCTTTCTTT.

The chain links TRBV5-1 to TRBJ2-5; the D is unclear. With 2 bases removed from V and 5 bases from J, the gap between germline ends came to 16 bases. CDR3 size: 15 residues. Germline loops: CDR1 SGHRS, CDR2 YFSETQ. The CDR3 loop is CASSLSSAQMETQYF. CDR3 DNA sequence: TGCGCCAGCAGCTTATCCTCAGCACAAATGGAGACCCAGTACTTC.

The table lists this clonotype with a few counts. The chain employs TRBV19 and TRBJ1-1; D might be TRBD1 (5 bases). Germline values: CDR1 LNHDA, CDR2 SQIVND (reference sequence). V was clipped by 7 bases and J by 6 bases, with 21 bases between them. There are 15 residues in the CDR3. The CDR3 DNA reads TGTGCCAGTACTACATATGGGGGGGGAGGATCTGAAGCTTTCTTT. Protein: CASTTYGGGGSEAFF.

This clonotype appeared many times. This chain uses TRBV6-5 with TRBJ1-4; no firm D call. The CDR3 spans 13 residues. The germline V and J ends were trimmed by 0 bases and 7 bases, with 6 bases remaining between them. Germline V gives CDR1 MNHEY, CDR2 SVGAGI. The CDR3 nucleotides are TGTGCCAGCAGTTACTCGGAGGGTGAAAAACTGTTTTTT. This codes for CASSYSEGEKLFF.

This clonotype was seen a few times. The chain carries TRBV4-2 and TRBJ1-1; 11 nucleotides align to TRBD1. The CDR3 sequence is 17 residues long. Germline V gene sequence: CDR1 LGHNA, CDR2 YNFKEQ. V trimming: 0 bases; J trimming: 5 bases; junction bases outside the gene matches: 8. DNA for the CDR3: TGTGCCAGCAGCCAAGATTTGGGGACAGGGGGATGGACTGAAGCTTTCTTT. Protein product: CASSQDLGTGGWTEAFF.

This clonotype came up a few times. The chain joins TRBV20-1 to TRBJ1-4; no firm D call. This CDR3 is 15 amino acids long. Per the germline V gene, CDR1 is DFQATT and CDR2 is SNEGSKA (reference sequence). V lost 3 bases and J 3 bases, leaving 14 bases between the germline ends. The CDR3 coding sequence is TGCAGTGCTAGGGACTGGGGATCACCTAATGAAAAACTGTTTTTT. Protein sequence: CSARDWGSPNEKLFF.

There are many counts of this clonotype. This chain connects TRBV29-1 to TRBJ2-5, with TRBD2 as a possible D gene (6 bases). Trimming pared 4 bases from V and 1 base from J, leaving 7 bases between. Germline lookup yields CDR1 SQVTM and CDR2 ANQGSEA. This CDR3 contains 12 residues. The CDR3 DNA reads as TGCAGCGTTGGGGGGGTCCAAGAGACCCAGTACTTC. Amino acid sequence: CSVGGVQETQYF.

This clonotype was picked up many times. The chain uses TRBV27 and TRBJ2-2, with 10 nucleotides matching TRBD2. J gave up 4 bases and V 8 bases, and 13 bases lay outside the gene matches. This CDR3 is built from 17 residues. Germline lookup yields CDR1 MNHEY and CDR2 SMNVEV (reference sequence). CDR3 loop: CASRWPSGGRGTGELFF. In nucleotides, the CDR3 is TGTGCCAGCCGTTGGCCTAGCGGGGGACGTGGCACCGGGGAGCTGTTTTTT.

This clonotype was found a few times. The gene calls are TRBV5-1 and TRBJ2-5; no clear D gene. Trimming cost V 4 bases and J 5 bases, with 12 bases left between them. The CDR3 sequence is 13 residues long. Germline lookup yields CDR1 SGHRS and CDR2 YFSETQ. The CDR3 spells CASSPGRRETQYF. The CDR3 coding sequence is TGCGCCAGCAGCCCGGGCAGGCGGGAGACCCAGTACTTC.

This clonotype was observed many times. This chain uses TRBV5-5 with TRBJ2-7, with 7 bases that match TRBD1. The germline gives CDR1 SGHKS, CDR2 YYEKEE (reference sequence). Germline trimming cut 0 bases from V and 4 bases from J; bases unmatched to any gene: 10. The CDR3 contains 16 residues. DNA of the CDR3: TGTGCCAGCAGCTTGGAGATCGGGACAGATTTTTACGAGCAGTACGTC. Translation gives CASSLEIGTDFYEQYV.

This clonotype was detected a few times. The rearrangement uses TRBV27 and TRBJ1-2, with 7 bases lining up with TRBD1. The CDR3 consists of 14 residues. CDR1 is MNHEY, CDR2 SMNVEV, per germline (reference sequence). V shed 6 bases, J shed 6 bases, and the junction held 10 bases outside the gene matches. Written as DNA, the CDR3 is TGTGCCAGCAGATCCTCCGGACAGGTTAATGGCTACACCTTC. Its protein product is CASRSSGQVNGYTF.

The table lists this clonotype with many counts. The CDR3 DNA is TGTGCCAGCAGCCAAGATATAAGACAGGGGATCTACGAGCAGTACGTC. Residues: CASSQDIRQGIYEQYV. The rearrangement joins TRBV3-1 to TRBJ2-7, with 8 bases that match TRBD1. This CDR3 comprises 16 residues. Germline CDR1 and CDR2: LGHDT and YNNKEL (reference sequence). The J segment lost 3 bases and the V segment lost 0 bases, leaving 7 bases of the junction unmatched.

This clonotype was seen a few times. This chain uses TRBV18 with TRBJ2-3; D call uncertain. Germline V gene lookup returns CDR1 KGHSH and CDR2 LQKENI. The CDR3 consists of 11 residues. The V end lost 2 bases, the J end lost 7 bases, and 4 bases lay between the germline ends. The DNA for the CDR3 is TGTGCCAGCTCACCAGAGAATACGCAGTATTTT. Encoded protein: CASSPENTQYF.

This clonotype was picked up a small number of times. This chain joins TRBV11-2 and TRBJ2-7, with 7 positions matching TRBD1. Germline values: CDR1 SGHAT, CDR2 FQNNGV. The CDR3 covers 17 residues. V lost 6 bases, J lost 1 base, and 15 bases stayed unmatched. The CDR3 bases are TGTGCCAGCAGTCGACTCGCACAGGGGTCCCCTTCCTACGAGCAGTACTTC. Translating it yields CASSRLAQGSPSYEQYF.

This clonotype was picked up one time. The J gene is TRBJ2-7, the V gene TRBV6-1; either TRBD1 or TRBD2 may fit D (6 bases each). Trimming cost V 11 bases and J 0 bases, with 17 bases left between them. The germline V gene has CDR1 MNHNS and CDR2 SASEGT. The CDR3 covers 14 residues. In DNA form, the CDR3 reads TGTGCCGGAGGGGGGCCGATAAACTCCTACGAGCAGTACTTC. Translating gives CAGGGPINSYEQYF.

This clonotype was picked up many times. V is TRBV24-1 and J is TRBJ1-2; D remains unclear. The germline V gene encodes CDR1 KGHDR and CDR2 SFDVKD. The V gene lost 6 bases and the J gene lost 0 bases, with 10 bases spanning the gap. CDR3 length: 14 amino acids. CDR3 loop: CATSRASSNYGYTF. CDR3 nucleotides: TGTGCCACCAGTAGAGCCTCTTCTAACTATGGCTACACCTTC.

The CDR3 DNA sequence: TGCGCCAGCAGCTTCCTGGGGGCTGGAGACACTGAAGCTTTCTTT. The encoded protein is CASSFLGAGDTEAFF. The chain employs TRBV5-1 and TRBJ1-1, with D possibly TRBD1 on 6 matching bases. From germline, CDR1 is SGHRS and CDR2 YFSETQ. The CDR3 spans 15 residues. V lost 2 bases and J lost 3, with 14 bases in between.

This chain uses TRBV2 with TRBJ2-5, with D tentatively TRBD1 (7 bases). Trimming took off 7 bases at V and 7 bases at J, with 19 bases between the two ends. Per germline, CDR1 SNHLY and CDR2 FYNNEI. CDR3 length: 14 amino acids. The CDR3 DNA is TGTGCCAGCATCCCCAGGGGGGTTGAGGGGACCCAGTACTTC. Translated: CASIPRGVEGTQYF.

The genes are TRBV2 and TRBJ2-7, with 8 bases aligning to TRBD2. J lost 0 bases, V lost 7 bases, and 11 bases had no gene match. The CDR3 sequence is 16 residues long. Per the germline V gene, CDR1 is SNHLY and CDR2 is FYNNEI. This CDR3 reads CASTVAPGTSSYEQYF. In nucleotides, the CDR3 is TGTGCCAGCACTGTTGCTCCCGGGACTAGCTCCTACGAGCAGTACTTC.

The gene calls are TRBV30 and TRBJ1-1, with TRBD1 as a possible D gene (5 bases). Germline V gene lookup returns CDR1 GTSNPN and CDR2 SVGIG (reference sequence). CDR3 length equals 13 residues. Trimming left V 5 bases short and J 2 bases short, with 12 bases between. As DNA, the CDR3 is TGTGCCTGGGACGGGACCGCTAACACTGAAGCTTTCTTT. It specifies CAWDGTANTEAFF. The complete variable domain, with remaining parts taken from reference TRBV30 and TRBJ1-1, reads SQTIHQWPATLVQPVGSPLSLECTVEGTSNPNLYWYRQAAGRGLQLLFYSVGIGQISSEVPQNLSASRPQDRQFILSSKKLLLSDSGFYLCAWDGTANTEAFFGQGTRLTVV.

This clonotype was counted at least ten times. The genes are TRBV6-6 and TRBJ1-5; D remains ambiguous. This CDR3 has 13 residues. Germline V lookup: CDR1 MNHNY, CDR2 SVGAGI (reference sequence). V was clipped by 0 bases and J by 9 bases, with 9 bases between them. The CDR3 sequence: CASSYSSIWPQHF. The DNA of the CDR3 is TGTGCCAGCAGTTACTCGTCTATCTGGCCCCAGCATTTT.

This chain links TRBV27 with TRBJ1-2, with D perhaps matching TRBD1 (5 bases). The CDR3 consists of 15 residues. CDR1 and CDR2 (germline): MNHEY, SMNVEV (reference sequence). Trimming left V 7 bases short and J 4 bases short, with 19 bases between. CDR3 loop: CASMYSHGGSYGYTF. The CDR3 region has the DNA TGTGCCAGCATGTATTCCCATGGGGGATCCTATGGCTACACCTTC.

The chain combines TRBV12-3 or TRBV12-4 with TRBJ2-2; 13 positions match TRBD2. This CDR3 has 19 residues. Germline trimming cut 1 base from V and 4 bases from J; bases unmatched to any gene: 9. This CDR3 reads CASSLGTSGGASGTGELFF. The CDR3 region has the DNA TGTGCCAGCAGTTTAGGTACTAGCGGGGGGGCCTCTGGCACCGGGGAGCTGTTTTTT.

In its sample, this clonotype was seen a few times. For the CDR3, the DNA is TGTGCCAGCAGCGTAGATGTGGGGTGGAGCCCCGTGGACGAGCAGTACTTC. Its translation is CASSVDVGWSPVDEQYF. The rearrangement uses TRBV9 and TRBJ2-7, with D unresolved. V lost 0 bases to trimming and J lost 5 bases, with 21 bases between them. The CDR3 sequence is 17 residues long. Germline V gene lookup returns CDR1 SGDLS and CDR2 YYNGEE.

In this sample, this clonotype turned up a few times. This rearrangement joins TRBV11-2 to TRBJ2-1; 7 nucleotides align to TRBD2. V lost 3 bases, J lost 0 bases, and 5 bases stayed unmatched. CDR3 size: 16 residues. Looked up from germline, CDR1 is SGHAT and CDR2 is FQNNGV. The CDR3 DNA is TGTGCCAGCAGCTTGGAGCGGGGAAGCTCCTACAATGAGCAGTTCTTC. The encoded protein is CASSLERGSSYNEQFF.

The genes are TRBV3-1 and TRBJ2-2; D remains unclear. V gave up 4 bases and J gave up 6 bases, with 12 bases separating them. The V gene's germline CDR1 is LGHDT and CDR2 YNNKEL (reference sequence). The length of the CDR3 is 14 residues. In nucleotides, the CDR3 is TGTGCCAGCAGCCTCCGAACGCGTGCCGGGGAGCTGTTTTTT. Its translation: CASSLRTRAGELFF.